These 14 T cell receptor beta chains originate from one sample sequenced in a study of OX40 agonist ivuxolimab in advanced cancers. Repertoires were generated with immunoSEQ multiplex PCR, while TCRdb's copy carries only in-frame clones and drops some. Found here are some 5,100 clones, about three fifths of them singletons; the top ten hold 72%. Sample: CD4+ or CD8+ T cells sorted from blood, taken in a trial of the OX40 agonist ivuxolimab. Source of these receptors: an adult with an advanced solid tumor such as melanoma, head and neck, liver or kidney cancer.

The chain employs TRBV27 and TRBJ2-7; 9 nucleotides line up with TRBD1. Germline V gene data show CDR1 as MNHEY and CDR2 as SMNVEV (reference sequence). CDR3 length equals 13 residues. The J segment lost 2 bases and the V segment lost 7 bases, leaving 3 bases of the junction unmatched. The CDR3: CASTGQGPYEQYF. The DNA of the CDR3 is TGTGCCAGCACTGGACAGGGGCCCTACGAGCAGTACTTC.

Only a few counts were recorded for this clone. The chain combines TRBV19 with TRBJ1-5; unclear D gene. Germline CDR1 reads LNHDA; CDR2 reads SQIVND (reference sequence). The CDR3 loop spans 14 amino acids. Trimming stripped 2 bases from V and 6 bases from J, with 11 bases between. The CDR3 coding sequence is TGTGCCAGTAGTATACCGGGGTGGGGTCAGCCCCAGCATTTT. Translation gives CASSIPGWGQPQHF.

The V call is TRBV9, the J call TRBJ2-7; TRBD1 might be the D (6 bases). V lost 0 bases and J lost 0, with 7 bases in between. The CDR3 is 14 residues long. Germline-derived CDR1 and CDR2 are SGDLS and YYNGEE. CDR3 DNA: TGTGCCAGCAGCGTAGAACAGGGCTCCTACGAGCAGTACTTC. It specifies CASSVEQGSYEQYF.

The J gene is TRBJ1-5, the V gene TRBV6-1; 7 bases fit TRBD1. Germline V lookup: CDR1 MNHNS, CDR2 SASEGT. This CDR3 is 13 amino acids long. J lost 3 bases, V lost 10 bases, and 6 bases had no gene match. DNA for the CDR3: TGTGCCACCCTAGGACAGGCCAATCAGCCCCAGCATTTT. Protein: CATLGQANQPQHF.

The rearrangement joins TRBV19 to TRBJ1-1; D is undetermined. The CDR3 loop spans 15 amino acids. Trimming removed 5 bases at V and 1 base at J, with 14 bases between. Germline V CDR1 and CDR2: LNHDA, SQIVND (reference sequence). The CDR3 here is CASSFRAETNTEAFF. As DNA, the CDR3 is TGTGCCAGTAGTTTCCGGGCCGAGACGAACACTGAAGCTTTCTTT.

The chain uses TRBV5-6 and TRBJ1-6, with 8 positions matching TRBD1. CDR1 and CDR2 from the germline V gene are SGHDT and YYEEEE. The junction had 13 bases not matched to a gene; V was cut back by 2 bases and J by 9 bases. The length of the CDR3 is 17 residues. The CDR3, as DNA: TGTGCCAGCAGCTTCCAGGACCTACAGGGGGTATCTTCACCCCTCCACTTT. It codes for CASSFQDLQGVSSPLHF.

This clone showed up just once. V and J are TRBV11-1 and TRBJ2-7; D is ambiguous. Germline V gene lookup returns CDR1 SGHAT and CDR2 FQDESV (reference sequence). The CDR3 runs to 12 residues. V shed 4 bases and J shed 6 bases, with 10 bases lying between them. CDR3 DNA: TGTGCCAGCAGCTCAGTACTCGGCGAGCAGTACTTC. Translating it yields CASSSVLGEQYF.

CDR3 nucleotides: TGTGCCAGCAGTCGGACTAGCAGTAGCACAGATACGCAGTATTTT. Translation gives CASSRTSSSTDTQYF. The gene calls are TRBV5-6 and TRBJ2-3; 8 nucleotides align to TRBD2. CDR3 size: 15 residues. V lost 5 bases, J lost 0 bases, and 5 bases stayed unmatched. From germline, CDR1 is SGHDT and CDR2 YYEEEE.

This chain links TRBV5-4 with TRBJ1-1; TRBD1 agrees at 7 bases. This CDR3 is 16 amino acids long. V gave up 6 bases and J gave up 1 base; unmatched junction bases: 12. The germline gives CDR1 SGHNT, CDR2 YYREEE (reference sequence). The CDR3 region is CASTILPTGWNTEAFF. CDR3 sequence (DNA): TGTGCCAGCACCATCTTACCGACAGGGTGGAACACTGAAGCTTTCTTT.

The chain carries TRBV7-9 and TRBJ2-1; TRBD2 might be the D (5 bases). From germline, CDR1 is SEHNR and CDR2 FQNEAQ (reference sequence). V was trimmed by 4 bases and J by 0 bases, leaving 16 bases between them. The CDR3 contains 17 residues. CDR3 sequence reads: CASSSPLDGSSYNEQFF. The CDR3 DNA reads as TGTGCCAGCAGCTCCCCACTAGATGGGAGCTCCTACAATGAGCAGTTCTTC.

The chain links TRBV7-9 to TRBJ2-1, with D tentatively TRBD1 or TRBD2 (5 bases each). Germline lookup yields CDR1 SEHNR and CDR2 FQNEAQ (reference sequence). This CDR3 has 14 amino acids. V dropped 4 bases and J dropped 10 bases, with 17 bases sitting between them. CDR3 sequence reads: CASSSRDRVGEQFF. The CDR3 coding sequence is TGTGCCAGCAGCTCCCGGGACCGAGTTGGGGAGCAGTTCTTC.

The chain couples TRBV4-2 to TRBJ1-4, with D unresolved. The germline V gene has CDR1 LGHNA and CDR2 YNFKEQ. The CDR3 covers 13 residues. V was shortened by 0 bases and J by 5 bases, with 4 bases between the two germline ends. In DNA form, the CDR3 reads TGTGCCAGCAGCCAAGATCTAAATGAAAAACTGTTTTTT. This translates into CASSQDLNEKLFF.

J is TRBJ1-3 and V is TRBV6-5; D remains ambiguous. Germline CDR1 MNHEY, CDR2 SVGAGI. With 6 bases removed from V and 0 bases from J, the gap between germline ends came to 3 bases. The CDR3 spans 12 residues. The CDR3 protein is CASSTSGNTIYF. CDR3 coding DNA: TGTGCCAGCAGCACCTCTGGAAACACCATATATTTT.

Ten or more counts support this clone. The chain combines TRBV4-2 with TRBJ1-1; 8 bases agree with TRBD1. The V gene end was trimmed by 4 bases and the J gene end by 6 bases; junction bases not matched to a gene: 13. Germline assignment: CDR1 LGHNA and CDR2 YNFKEQ. The CDR3 sequence is 16 residues long. CDR3 nucleotides: TGTGCCAGCAGCCTGCCACCGGCAGGGGGCATCCCTGAAGCTTTCTTT. Encoded protein: CASSLPPAGGIPEAFF.